Listed below are T cell receptor beta chains from one sample, sequenced in a study of T-cell memory formation after mild COVID-19. From the 5' RACE reads, TCRdb called clonotypes with MiXCR, one entry per CDR3 protein. The sample lists hundreds of thousands of distinct CDR3 sequences, roughly 24% seen once, with 8.8% in the top ten. The sample taken for sequencing was PBMCs or a T cell subset sorted from them (not recorded which). The source of these receptors is an adult woman who had mild COVID-19 (a few samples of this study predate the infection). Cell type and time point are not known. The CDR3 runs from the conserved cysteine through the conserved F or W. D genes are given only for firm matches. A row's size may be missing; if present it is once, few, many or a size class.

d_call: .
clone_size: few
v_call: TRBV7-9
j_call: TRBJ2-7
cdr3_aa: CASSSPRGNEQYF
cdr3_nt: TGTGCCAGCAGCTCTCCCCGGGGGAACGAGCAGTACTTC

d_call: .
clone_size: .
v_call: TRBV7-2
j_call: TRBJ1-5
cdr3_aa: CASSLGGPGNQPQHF
cdr3_nt: TGTGCCAGCAGCTTAGGCGGGCCCGGCAATCAGCCCCAGCATTTT

d_call: TRBD2
clone_size: few
v_call: TRBV20-1
j_call: TRBJ2-3
cdr3_aa: CSAGLAGKVDTQYF
cdr3_nt: TGCAGTGCTGGTCTAGCGGGAAAGGTAGATACGCAGTATTTT

d_call: TRBD1
clone_size: few
v_call: TRBV11-2
j_call: TRBJ2-6
cdr3_aa: CASSTPQGISGANVLTF
cdr3_nt: TGTGCCAGCAGCACTCCACAGGGGATCTCTGGGGCCAACGTCCTGACTTTC

d_call: TRBD2
clone_size: .
v_call: TRBV19
j_call: TRBJ2-1
cdr3_aa: CASTLSGRSNEQFF
cdr3_nt: TGTGCCAGTACCCTTAGCGGGAGGAGCAATGAGCAGTTCTTC

d_call: .
clone_size: few
v_call: TRBV11-1
j_call: TRBJ2-2
cdr3_aa: CASSFNRLNTGELFF
cdr3_nt: TGTGCCAGCAGCTTTAACAGGCTGAACACCGGGGAGCTGTTTTTT

d_call: .
clone_size: many
v_call: TRBV7-2
j_call: TRBJ1-1
cdr3_aa: CASSLLTEAFF
cdr3_nt: TGTGCCAGCAGCCTGCTTACTGAAGCTTTCTTT

d_call: .
clone_size: few
v_call: TRBV4-3
j_call: TRBJ1-2
cdr3_aa: CASSQDRTDLYGYTF
cdr3_nt: TGCGCCAGCAGCCAAGATCGAACAGATCTCTATGGCTACACCTTC

d_call: TRBD2
clone_size: few
v_call: TRBV3-1
j_call: TRBJ2-5
cdr3_aa: CASSRGGAGETQYF
cdr3_nt: TGTGCCAGCAGCCGCGGGGGGGCGGGCGAGACCCAGTACTTC

d_call: .
clone_size: .
v_call: TRBV5-4
j_call: TRBJ1-2
cdr3_aa: CASSLGPNPGTRDGYTF
cdr3_nt: TGTGCCAGCAGCTTGGGGCCCAACCCCGGGACAAGGGATGGCTACACCTTC

d_call: .
clone_size: many
v_call: TRBV19
j_call: TRBJ2-3
cdr3_aa: CASSAPGSPTDTQYF
cdr3_nt: TGTGCCAGTAGCGCACCCGGGAGCCCCACAGATACGCAGTATTTT

d_call: TRBD1
clone_size: many
v_call: TRBV24-1
j_call: TRBJ2-1
cdr3_aa: CATSDYRQGLSSYNEQFF
cdr3_nt: TGTGCCACCAGTGATTATCGACAGGGATTGAGCTCCTACAATGAGCAGTTCTTC

d_call: .
clone_size: few
v_call: TRBV29-1
j_call: TRBJ2-1
cdr3_aa: CSVARGSGNEQFF
cdr3_nt: TGCAGCGTAGCGAGGGGGAGCGGCAATGAGCAGTTCTTC

d_call: TRBD1
clone_size: .
v_call: TRBV18
j_call: TRBJ2-6
cdr3_aa: CASSPGQGGTNVLTF
cdr3_nt: TGTGCCAGCTCACCCGGACAGGGGGGGACCAACGTCCTGACTTTC

d_call: TRBD1
clone_size: few
v_call: TRBV29-1
j_call: TRBJ2-3
cdr3_aa: CSVERGRRDTQYF
cdr3_nt: TGCAGCGTTGAAAGGGGGCGCCGGGATACGCAGTATTTT

d_call: TRBD1
clone_size: .
v_call: TRBV10-3
j_call: TRBJ1-6
cdr3_aa: CAIRDTDRGQARNSPLHF
cdr3_nt: TGTGCCATCAGGGATACTGACAGGGGGCAGGCCAGGAATTCACCCCTCCACTTT

d_call: TRBD1
clone_size: many
v_call: TRBV7-2
j_call: TRBJ1-1
cdr3_aa: CASSLGSGGTEAFF
cdr3_nt: TGTGCCAGCAGCTTAGGGTCAGGGGGCACTGAAGCTTTCTTT

d_call: .
clone_size: .
v_call: TRBV19
j_call: TRBJ1-2
cdr3_aa: CASSWNYGYTF
cdr3_nt: TGTGCCAGTAGTTGGAACTATGGCTACACCTTC

d_call: TRBD2
clone_size: once
v_call: TRBV5-1
j_call: TRBJ2-1
cdr3_aa: CASSPTSGGDNEQFF
cdr3_nt: TGCGCCAGCAGCCCCACTAGCGGGGGGGACAATGAGCAGTTCTTC

d_call: .
clone_size: .
v_call: TRBV7-9
j_call: TRBJ1-2
cdr3_aa: CASSPITGPYGYTF
cdr3_nt: TGTGCCAGCAGCCCGATTACAGGGCCCTATGGCTACACCTTC

d_call: .
clone_size: .
v_call: TRBV12-3/TRBV12-4
j_call: TRBJ2-3
cdr3_aa: CASTPEGNTQYF
cdr3_nt: TGTGCCAGCACCCCGGAGGGGAATACGCAGTATTTT

d_call: .
clone_size: few
v_call: TRBV6-5
j_call: TRBJ2-6
cdr3_aa: CASSYSILAYSGANVLTF
cdr3_nt: TGTGCCAGCAGTTACTCGATCTTAGCGTACTCTGGGGCCAACGTCCTGACTTTC

d_call: TRBD1
clone_size: .
v_call: TRBV20-1
j_call: TRBJ2-2
cdr3_aa: CSAQRTGVTGELFF
cdr3_nt: TGCAGTGCTCAAAGGACAGGCGTCACCGGGGAGCTGTTTTTT

d_call: TRBD2
clone_size: .
v_call: TRBV2
j_call: TRBJ2-3
cdr3_aa: CASTGGLTTDTQYF
cdr3_nt: TGTGCCAGCACGGGGGGACTCACCACAGATACGCAGTATTTT

d_call: .
clone_size: .
v_call: TRBV2
j_call: TRBJ1-5
cdr3_aa: CASSEVGPSNQPQHF
cdr3_nt: TGTGCCAGCAGTGAGGTGGGGCCGAGCAATCAGCCCCAGCATTTT

d_call: .
clone_size: few
v_call: TRBV4-1
j_call: TRBJ2-7
cdr3_aa: CASSETDGPYEQYF
cdr3_nt: TGCGCCAGCAGCGAAACGGACGGCCCCTACGAGCAGTACTTC

d_call: .
clone_size: few
v_call: TRBV20-1
j_call: TRBJ1-1
cdr3_aa: CSAHSGANTEAFF
cdr3_nt: TGCAGTGCCCACTCCGGGGCGAACACTGAAGCTTTCTTT

d_call: .
clone_size: few
v_call: TRBV30
j_call: TRBJ1-2
cdr3_aa: CAWSANRVYNYGYTF
cdr3_nt: TGTGCCTGGAGTGCTAACAGGGTGTACAACTATGGCTACACCTTC

d_call: .
clone_size: few
v_call: TRBV3-1
j_call: TRBJ2-7
cdr3_aa: CASSQGMQGSHEQYF
cdr3_nt: TGTGCCAGCAGCCAAGGAATGCAGGGGTCCCACGAGCAGTACTTC

d_call: TRBD1
clone_size: .
v_call: TRBV19
j_call: TRBJ2-3
cdr3_aa: CASSIAGGEGDTQYF
cdr3_nt: TGTGCCAGTAGTATAGCAGGGGGCGAGGGAGACACGCAGTATTTT

d_call: .
clone_size: few
v_call: TRBV12-3/TRBV12-4
j_call: TRBJ2-3
cdr3_aa: CASSLVGSPTDTQYF
cdr3_nt: TGTGCCAGCAGTTTGGTGGGATCCCCAACAGATACGCAGTATTTT

d_call: TRBD2
clone_size: .
v_call: TRBV5-1
j_call: TRBJ2-3
cdr3_aa: CASSLDGLAGPSLTDTQYF
cdr3_nt: TGCGCCAGCAGCTTGGACGGACTAGCGGGGCCATCCCTCACAGATACGCAGTATTTT

d_call: TRBD1
clone_size: few
v_call: TRBV10-3
j_call: TRBJ2-3
cdr3_aa: CAISEDRGLDTQYF
cdr3_nt: TGTGCCATCAGTGAGGACAGGGGCTTAGATACGCAGTATTTT

d_call: .
clone_size: few
v_call: TRBV4-3
j_call: TRBJ2-5
cdr3_aa: CARPHPFLQETQYF
cdr3_nt: TGCGCCAGACCCCACCCGTTCCTCCAAGAGACCCAGTACTTC

d_call: TRBD1
clone_size: .
v_call: TRBV23-1
j_call: TRBJ1-2
cdr3_aa: CASSQPTGLIKGYTF
cdr3_nt: TGCGCCAGCAGTCAGCCGACAGGGCTCATTAAGGGCTACACCTTC

d_call: .
clone_size: few
v_call: TRBV2
j_call: TRBJ2-6
cdr3_aa: CASYLSGANVLTF
cdr3_nt: TGTGCCAGCTATCTCTCTGGGGCCAACGTCCTGACTTTC

d_call: TRBD1
clone_size: medium-sized
v_call: TRBV5-6
j_call: TRBJ2-5
cdr3_aa: CASSAQGVETQYF
cdr3_nt: TGTGCCAGCAGCGCACAGGGGGTCGAGACCCAGTACTTC

d_call: TRBD1
clone_size: .
v_call: TRBV5-5
j_call: TRBJ1-5
cdr3_aa: CASSVGQGRYQPQHF
cdr3_nt: TGTGCCAGCAGCGTTGGACAGGGGCGCTATCAGCCCCAGCATTTT

d_call: .
clone_size: .
v_call: TRBV20-1
j_call: TRBJ1-2
cdr3_aa: CSAPANYGYTF
cdr3_nt: TGCAGTGCTCCAGCTAACTATGGCTACACCTTC

d_call: .
clone_size: .
v_call: TRBV4-2
j_call: TRBJ2-2
cdr3_aa: CASSPTPTGKTGELFF
cdr3_nt: TGTGCCAGCAGCCCGACCCCCACTGGGAAAACCGGGGAGCTGTTTTTT

d_call: .
clone_size: .
v_call: TRBV3-1
j_call: TRBJ2-7
cdr3_aa: CASSLRTNTYEQYF
cdr3_nt: TGTGCCAGCAGCCTCAGGACTAACACCTACGAGCAGTACTTC

d_call: TRBD1
clone_size: few
v_call: TRBV30
j_call: TRBJ1-2
cdr3_aa: CASDPDNPTGLGGYTF
cdr3_nt: TGTGCCTCGGACCCGGATAACCCGACAGGGCTTGGCGGCTACACCTTC